Shown below are 11 T cell receptor beta chains from a single sample sequenced in a study of response to subunit inactivated influenza vaccine. TCRdb ran MiXCR on the RT-PCR reads and lists one entry per CDR3 protein. The sample comprises about 310,000 distinct CDR3 sequences, roughly a fifth of which are singletons, and roughly a tenth rests with the top ten. The sequencing used PBMCs from blood, collected about 19 months after vaccination. These receptors came from a man between 50 and 70 years old who received an inactivated influenza vaccine.

This clonotype was found many times. The chain links TRBV9 to TRBJ2-3; the D is unclear. This CDR3 has 13 residues. The V end was cut by 0 bases, the J end by 4 bases, with 6 bases between. Germline V CDR1 and CDR2: SGDLS, YYNGEE. The CDR3 nucleotides read TGTGCCAGCAGCGTAGCCCCAGCAGATACGCAGTATTTT. It translates to CASSVAPADTQYF.

This clonotype was counted many times. In DNA form, the CDR3 reads TGTGCCAGCAGTTGGACACAGCATCAGCCCCAGCATTTT. Translated: CASSWTQHQPQHF. The V gene is TRBV6-5, the J gene TRBJ1-5; weak D call: TRBD1 (5 bases). Trimming removed 4 bases from V and 5 bases from J, with 9 bases in between. The CDR3 has 13 residues. The V gene's germline CDR1 is MNHEY and CDR2 SVGAGI.

In its sample, this clonotype was seen a few times. J is TRBJ2-5 and V is TRBV6-2 or TRBV6-3; no definite D call. Germline V gives CDR1 MNHEY, CDR2 SVGEGT. This CDR3 has 13 residues. V gave up 2 bases and J gave up 0 bases, with 4 bases separating them. The DNA for the CDR3 is TGTGCCAGCAGTTACCAGGACCAAGAGACCCAGTACTTC. Translating gives CASSYQDQETQYF.

This clonotype came up once. This rearrangement joins TRBV5-6 to TRBJ2-2, with D maybe TRBD2 (6 bases). The CDR3 length is 12 residues. Germline V gene sequence: CDR1 SGHDT, CDR2 YYEEEE. V gave up 3 bases and J gave up 6 bases, with 6 bases separating them. The CDR3 reads CASSWEAGELFF. CDR3 DNA: TGTGCCAGCAGCTGGGAGGCCGGGGAGCTGTTTTTT.

The rearrangement joins TRBV20-1 to TRBJ2-1; 13 bases line up with TRBD2. The CDR3 is 14 amino acids. J was trimmed by 7 bases and V by 4 bases; bases with no gene match: 4. Germline assignment: CDR1 DFQATT and CDR2 SNEGSKA (reference sequence). This CDR3 is CSATGTSGKNEQFF. The CDR3 DNA follows: TGCAGTGCTACCGGGACTAGCGGGAAGAATGAGCAGTTCTTC.

This clonotype occurred a few times. V is TRBV20-1 and J is TRBJ1-6; tentative D call: TRBD1 (6 bases). CDR3 length: 14 residues. V was shortened by 2 bases and J by 7 bases, with 12 bases between the two germline ends. Germline CDR1 and CDR2: DFQATT and SNEGSKA (reference sequence). This chain's CDR3 is CSARPGQGNSPLHF. CDR3 nucleotide sequence: TGCAGTGCTAGACCAGGCCAGGGGAATTCACCCCTCCACTTT.

The chain carries TRBV6-2 or TRBV6-3 and TRBJ2-7, with 7 bases identical to TRBD1. V gave up 6 bases and J gave up 6 bases; unmatched junction bases: 8. This CDR3 contains 13 residues. Germline loops: CDR1 MNHEY, CDR2 SVGEGT. The CDR3 DNA reads TGTGCCAGCAGGACCCAGGGGGATGGCGAGCAGTACTTC. The encoded protein is CASRTQGDGEQYF.

A single count supports this clonotype. A junction boundary mismatches the germline segment, possibly from a read error. The chain employs TRBV3-1 and TRBJ1-6; no firm D call. Germline CDR1 LGHDT, CDR2 YNNKEL (reference sequence). This CDR3 comprises 13 residues. CDR3 coding DNA: TGTGCCAGCAGCCAAGAGGCCGGTTCAGCCCTCCACTTT. Protein sequence: CASSQEAGSALHF. Full variable domain (missing parts from reference TRBV3-1 and TRBJ1-6): DTAVSQTPKYLVTQMGNDKSIKCEQNLGHDTMYWYKQDSKKFLKIMFSYNNKELIINETVPNRFSPKSPDKAHLNLHINSLELGDSAVYFCASSQEAGSALHFGNGTRLTVT.

The V gene is TRBV7-8, the J gene TRBJ1-6, with 8 bases fitting TRBD1. V dropped 2 bases and J dropped 10; count of bases not matched to a gene: 13. The CDR3 totals 17 residues. Germline values: CDR1 SGHVS, CDR2 FQNEAQ. The DNA of the CDR3 is TGTGCCAGCAGCTTATCGTCAGGGGGCGCAGAAGACTCACCCCTCCACTTT. Protein: CASSLSSGGAEDSPLHF.

This clonotype was seen a handful of times. The chain joins TRBV12-3 or TRBV12-4 to TRBJ1-1; no firm D call. The CDR3 has 14 amino acids. V gave up 2 bases and J gave up 5 bases, with 12 bases separating them. CDR3: CASSLNIWQTEAFF. The CDR3 DNA sequence: TGTGCCAGCAGTTTAAATATCTGGCAAACTGAAGCTTTCTTT.

There are many counts of this clonotype. The genes are TRBV4-2 and TRBJ2-6; D might be TRBD2 (5 bases). The CDR3 has 15 residues. Trimming shortened V by 0 bases and J by 5 bases, and 8 bases separated the two germline ends. Germline V gene sequence: CDR1 LGHNA, CDR2 YNFKEQ. The CDR3 region is CASSQELARANVLTF. The DNA of the CDR3 is TGTGCCAGCAGCCAAGAGCTAGCTAGGGCCAACGTCCTGACTTTC.